The 9 T cell receptor beta chains in this list originate from one sample, sequenced in a study of T-cell reconstitution after alpha-beta-depleted transplantation in children. For TCRbeta, the library was prepared with unique molecular identifiers. A single record per CDR3 protein comes from TCRdb applying MiXCR to the PCR reads. The table has 200,000 to 250,000 distinct CDR3 sequences, under 9.5% seen once; the top ten hold less than 8%. The sample here was PBMCs from the stem cell graft donor, taken from the stem cell graft. The receptor set was obtained from a human donor who donated a stem cell graft to a child with acute lymphoblastic leukemia.

This clonotype was counted between two and nine times. The chain is built from TRBV20-1 and TRBJ2-3; TRBD2 aligns across 11 bases. Germline V CDR1 and CDR2: DFQATT, SNEGSKA (reference sequence). This CDR3 comprises 13 residues. With 6 bases clipped from V and 5 bases from J, the junction kept 4 bases outside the gene matches. The CDR3 region has the DNA TGCAGTGCCCCGGGGACTAGCGGAGATACGCAGTATTTT. This sequence encodes CSAPGTSGDTQYF.

This clonotype was detected only a few times. The chain is built from TRBV30 and TRBJ2-5, with D tentatively TRBD2 (5 bases). CDR1 GTSNPN and CDR2 SVGIG come from the germline V gene (reference sequence). Trimming stripped 4 bases from V and 0 bases from J, with 15 bases between. The CDR3 length is 15 residues. CDR3 DNA: TGTGCCTGGACCCCTGGAGGAAAGTACCAAGAGACCCAGTACTTC. Encoded protein: CAWTPGGKYQETQYF.

The chain couples TRBV6-6 to TRBJ1-1, with 7 nucleotides matching TRBD1. The germline V gene encodes CDR1 MNHNY and CDR2 SVGAGI (reference sequence). V was pared by 10 bases and J by 3 bases, with 5 bases of the junction left unmatched. This CDR3 contains 12 residues. The CDR3 reads CATKDRYTEAFF. The CDR3 DNA sequence: TGTGCCACCAAGGACAGGTACACTGAAGCTTTCTTT.

This rearrangement joins TRBV10-1 to TRBJ2-7, with 7 bases fitting TRBD1. The CDR3 contains 13 residues. Trimming took 6 bases from V and 6 from J; bases not matched to a gene: 8. Germline CDR1 and CDR2: WNHNN and SYGVQD (reference sequence). CDR3 nucleotide sequence: TGCGCCAGCAGCCGGGACAGTGGGTTCGAGCAGTACTTC. Protein: CASSRDSGFEQYF.

This clonotype was observed many times. The gene calls are TRBV12-3 or TRBV12-4 and TRBJ1-3; D is ambiguous. The CDR3 consists of 15 residues. V lost 2 bases to trimming and J lost 0 bases, with 8 bases between them. This chain's CDR3 is CASSLSWSSGNTIYF. CDR3 bases: TGTGCCAGCAGTTTATCCTGGAGCTCTGGAAACACCATATATTTT.

This clonotype was recorded at least ten times. In DNA, the CDR3 is TGTGCCAGCAGCTGGGACAGGGGGAGCGCGACCTTC. It yields the protein CASSWDRGSATF. This chain connects TRBV5-8 to TRBJ1-2; TRBD1 aligns across 11 bases. Germline lookup yields CDR1 SGHTS and CDR2 YDEGEE. The CDR3 is 12 residues long. With V trimmed by 3 bases and J by 14 bases, 6 bases remained unmatched.

This clonotype came up many times. This chain connects TRBV7-2 to TRBJ1-1, with D unclear. CDR1 and CDR2 from the germline V gene are SGHTA and FQGNSA. This CDR3 has 15 residues. V was shortened by 3 bases and J by 0 bases, with 11 bases between the two germline ends. CDR3 sequence (DNA): TGTGCCAGCAGCTTCGTTCCGCTCCTGAACACTGAAGCTTTCTTT. Encoded protein: CASSFVPLLNTEAFF.

In this sample, this clonotype turned up a few times. V and J are TRBV9 and TRBJ2-7; possibly TRBD1 for D (5 bases). The V and J ends lost 0 bases and 3 bases respectively, with 10 bases between them. This CDR3 contains 14 residues. Germline V lookup: CDR1 SGDLS, CDR2 YYNGEE. The CDR3 loop reads CASSVAPTDYEQYF. DNA for the CDR3: TGTGCCAGCAGCGTAGCTCCGACAGACTACGAGCAGTACTTC.

This chain links TRBV7-9 with TRBJ1-4; D call uncertain. The CDR3 loop spans 15 amino acids. Germline assignment: CDR1 SEHNR and CDR2 FQNEAQ (reference sequence). V was clipped by 5 bases and J by 8 bases, with 18 bases between them. CDR3 bases: TGTGCCAGCAGCCCCCTGTGGGCGGTGCCGGAAAAACTGTTTTTT. Amino acids: CASSPLWAVPEKLFF.